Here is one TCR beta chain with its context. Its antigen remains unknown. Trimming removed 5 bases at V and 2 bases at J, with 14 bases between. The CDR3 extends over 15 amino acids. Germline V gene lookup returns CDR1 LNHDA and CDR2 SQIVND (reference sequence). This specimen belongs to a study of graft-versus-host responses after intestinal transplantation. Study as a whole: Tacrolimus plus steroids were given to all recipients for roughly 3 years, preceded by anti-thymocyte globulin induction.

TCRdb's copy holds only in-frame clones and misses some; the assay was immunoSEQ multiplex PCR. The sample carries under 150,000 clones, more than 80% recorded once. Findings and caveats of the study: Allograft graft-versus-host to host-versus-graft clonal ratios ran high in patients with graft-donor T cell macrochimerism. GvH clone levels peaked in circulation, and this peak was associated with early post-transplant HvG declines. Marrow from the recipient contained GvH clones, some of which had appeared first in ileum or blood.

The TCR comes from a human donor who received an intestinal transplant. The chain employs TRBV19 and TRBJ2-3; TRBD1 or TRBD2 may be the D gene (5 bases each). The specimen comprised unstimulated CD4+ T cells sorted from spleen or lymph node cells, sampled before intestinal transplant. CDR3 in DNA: TGTGCCAGTAGTGACGGGACCCCCGTCACAGATACGCAGTATTTT. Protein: CASSDGTPVTDTQYF.